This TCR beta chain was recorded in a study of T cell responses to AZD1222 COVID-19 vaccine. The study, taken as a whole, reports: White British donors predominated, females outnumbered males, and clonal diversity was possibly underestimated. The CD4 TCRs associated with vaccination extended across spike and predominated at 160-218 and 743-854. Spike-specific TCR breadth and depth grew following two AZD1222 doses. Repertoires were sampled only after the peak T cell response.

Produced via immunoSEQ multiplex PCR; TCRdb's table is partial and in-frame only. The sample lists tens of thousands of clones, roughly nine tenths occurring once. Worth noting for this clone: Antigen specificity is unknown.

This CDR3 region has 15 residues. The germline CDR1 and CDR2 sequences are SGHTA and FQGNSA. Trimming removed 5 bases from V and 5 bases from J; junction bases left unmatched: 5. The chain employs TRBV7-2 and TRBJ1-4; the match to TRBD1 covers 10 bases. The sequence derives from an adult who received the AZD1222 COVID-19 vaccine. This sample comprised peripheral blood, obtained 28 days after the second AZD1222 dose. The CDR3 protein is CASSAQGQGNEKLFF. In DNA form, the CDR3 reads TGTGCCAGCAGCGCTCAGGGACAGGGGAATGAAAAACTGTTTTTT.